This T cell receptor (beta chain) was captured by sequencing in a study of blood T cell repertoires in COVID-19. The overall study: T cells, B-cell-depleted T cells, or PBMCs provided the cDNA or gDNA that served as material.

Clones were read by immunoSEQ multiplex PCR, and TCRdb kept only the in-frame ones, dropping some. The sample records about 110,000 clones, about 80% being singletons. Sample: peripheral blood. This receptor was identified in a woman aged 45-65 years with acute or convalescent COVID-19.

CDR3 DNA: TGTGCCAGCAGCTTAGTGATGGAGGCGCAGTATTTT. Amino acids: CASSLVMEAQYF. This chain uses TRBV7-3 with TRBJ2-3; TRBD2 might be the D (5 bases). The germline V gene encodes CDR1 SGHTA and CDR2 FQGTGA. The CDR3 covers 12 residues. Trimming left V 2 bases short and J 10 bases short, with 10 bases between. Together with reference TRBV7-3 and TRBJ2-3, the CDR3 gives the full variable domain: GAGVSQTPSNKVTEKGKYVELRCDPISGHTALYWYRQSLGQGPEFLIYFQGTGAADDSGLPNDRFFAVRPEGSVSTLKIQRTERGDSAVYLCASSLVMEAQYFGPGTRLTVL.